The 16 T cell receptor beta chains listed next were all sequenced from one sample in a study of T cell repertoires in cytomegalovirus infection. TCRdb itself ran the reads through MiXCR, one entry per CDR3 protein. The sample carries fewer than 650,000 distinct CDR3 sequences, roughly 42% recorded once. No antigen has been assigned to these receptors. The sequencing here drew on cultured PBMCs, taken from culture after CMV antigen stimulation. These TCRs come from a human donor in good health (CMV status not recorded). Some clones in this sample may be carry-over from other donors' samples.

The rearrangement uses TRBV20-1 and TRBJ2-3; no definite D call. The V and J ends lost 5 bases and 3 bases respectively, with 18 bases between them. CDR3 length: 15 residues. Germline CDR1 DFQATT, CDR2 SNEGSKA (reference sequence). The CDR3 sequence: CSAPSRGRSTDTQYF. In nucleotides, the CDR3 is TGCAGTGCTCCCAGCCGAGGTCGATCGACAGATACGCAGTATTTT.

For this clonotype: One end of the junction fails to match germline, which may point to a read error. This chain uses TRBV28 with TRBJ2-7, with 7 bases identical to TRBD2. Germline values: CDR1 MDHEN, CDR2 SYDVKM. This CDR3 spans 16 amino acids. This CDR3 is CASSLEGWEGTYERYF. The DNA of the CDR3 is TGTGCCAGCAGTTTAGAGGGATGGGAGGGCACCTACGAGCGGTACTTC.

The J gene is TRBJ2-7, the V gene TRBV5-4, with 9 bases matching TRBD1. This CDR3 contains 17 residues. Germline CDR1 and CDR2: SGHNT and YYREEE (reference sequence). J lost 4 bases, V lost 4 bases, and 15 bases had no gene match. CDR3 DNA sequence: TGTGCCAGCAGCCAAGGAATACCGGGACAGGGAGGTTACGAGCAGTACTTC. It encodes CASSQGIPGQGGYEQYF. Complete variable domain (other parts from reference TRBV5-4 and TRBJ2-7): ETGVTQSPTHLIKTRGQQVTLRCSSQSGHNTVSWYQQALGQGPQFIFQYYREEENGRGNFPPRFSGLQFPNYSSELNVNALELDDSALYLCASSQGIPGQGGYEQYFGPGTRLTVT.

The chain recombines TRBV5-1 with TRBJ2-7; 12 bases line up with TRBD2. The CDR3 runs 16 residues. Looked up from germline, CDR1 is SGHRS and CDR2 is YFSETQ. J gave up 2 bases and V 0 bases, and 3 bases lay outside the gene matches. CDR3 amino acids: CASSLALAGGPYEQYF. For the CDR3, the DNA is TGCGCCAGCAGCTTGGCCCTAGCGGGGGGGCCCTACGAGCAGTACTTC.

The V and J genes are TRBV7-3 and TRBJ1-2; TRBD1 is a possible D gene (5 bases). Germline V gene lookup returns CDR1 SGHTA and CDR2 FQGTGA. V lost 5 bases to trimming and J lost 7 bases, with 29 bases between them. This CDR3 has 18 amino acids. The CDR3 DNA reads as TGTGCCAGCAGCCCGAAGGGGAAACCGGGACCCAAAGCGACTGGCTACACCTTC. The encoded protein is CASSPKGKPGPKATGYTF.

This clonotype was detected a few times. The chain is built from TRBV6-2 or TRBV6-3 and TRBJ1-1; no clear D. Trimming stripped 3 bases from V and 1 base from J, with 6 bases between. The CDR3 length is 13 residues. The germline CDR1 and CDR2 sequences are MNHEY and SVGEGT. The CDR3 here is CASSYWANTEAFF. The CDR3 DNA is TGTGCCAGCAGTTATTGGGCGAACACTGAAGCTTTCTTT.

The chain uses TRBV10-3 and TRBJ2-7; TRBD1 matches at 12 bases. CDR1 ENHRY and CDR2 SYGVKD come from the germline V gene. The CDR3 contains 14 residues. Trimming at V came to 5 bases and at J to 5 bases, leaving 4 bases not matched to a gene. The CDR3 protein is CAISPGTGGDEQYF. CDR3 DNA: TGTGCCATCAGTCCCGGGACAGGGGGCGACGAGCAGTACTTC.

As DNA, the CDR3 is TGTGCCAGCAGCCAGGACTCCTACAATGAGCAGTTCTTC. Its translation: CASSQDSYNEQFF. V and J are TRBV6-2 or TRBV6-3 and TRBJ2-1; no definite D call. The V and J ends lost 6 bases and 0 bases respectively, with 6 bases between them. Germline loops: CDR1 MNHEY, CDR2 SVGEGT. The CDR3 extends over 13 amino acids.

The J gene is TRBJ2-6, the V gene TRBV14; weak D call: TRBD1 (5 bases). This CDR3 contains 15 residues. Trimming stripped 2 bases from V and 2 bases from J, with 7 bases between. Germline CDR1 SGHDN, CDR2 FVKESK. DNA of the CDR3: TGTGCCAGCAGCCAACTCAGGGCTGGGGCCAACGTCCTGACTTTC. Encoded protein: CASSQLRAGANVLTF.

This clonotype was detected a few times. V usage is TRBV7-8 and J usage is TRBJ2-3; perhaps D is TRBD1 or TRBD2 (5 bases each). Deletions cut 4 bases from V and 2 bases from J, with 10 bases between. The CDR3 is 14 amino acids. CDR1 is SGHVS, CDR2 FQNEAQ, per germline. The CDR3: CASSWGSYTDTQYF. CDR3 coding DNA: TGTGCCAGCAGCTGGGGGAGTTACACAGATACGCAGTATTTT.

This sequence joins TRBV7-2 and TRBJ2-1; D uncertain. The length of the CDR3 is 13 residues. Germline V gene sequence: CDR1 SGHTA, CDR2 FQGNSA. V was cut by 2 bases and J by 7 bases, with 9 bases left in between. CDR3 sequence reads: CASSLWPGNEQFF. The CDR3 DNA reads TGTGCCAGCAGCTTATGGCCAGGAAATGAGCAGTTCTTC.

CDR3 sequence: CASSLAVNPYNEQFF. The CDR3 DNA reads as TGTGCCAGCAGCTTAGCCGTAAACCCCTACAATGAGCAGTTCTTC. V gene TRBV7-2 combines with J gene TRBJ2-1, with D unresolved. The V and J ends lost 0 bases and 2 bases respectively, with 8 bases between them. Germline CDR1 and CDR2: SGHTA and FQGNSA. There are 15 residues in the CDR3. The full variable domain, its missing parts supplied by reference TRBV7-2 and TRBJ2-1, is GAGVSQSPSNKVTEKGKDVELRCDPISGHTALYWYRQSLGQGLEFLIYFQGNSAPDKSGLPSDRFSAERTGGSVSTLTIQRTQQEDSAVYLCASSLAVNPYNEQFFGPGTRLTVL.

The chain employs TRBV2 and TRBJ2-2; D is ambiguous. Germline V gene lookup returns CDR1 SNHLY and CDR2 FYNNEI. The length of the CDR3 is 13 residues. Trimming stripped 6 bases from V and 4 bases from J, with 9 bases between. The CDR3 spells CASRETSTGELFF. The CDR3 bases are TGTGCCAGCAGGGAAACTTCCACCGGGGAGCTGTTTTTT.

The rearrangement uses TRBV6-6 and TRBJ2-3; D not certain. This CDR3 contains 17 residues. V lost 0 bases, J lost 4 bases, and 17 bases lay in between. Germline CDR1 reads MNHNY; CDR2 reads SVGAGI (reference sequence). This CDR3 is CASSYSPGSPESDTQYF. The CDR3 DNA follows: TGTGCCAGCAGTTACTCTCCGGGCTCCCCCGAGTCAGATACGCAGTATTTT.

This clonotype was seen repeatedly, ten times or more. The chain has TRBV7-2 and TRBJ2-1, with TRBD2 matching 8 bases. CDR3 size: 14 residues. V was pared by 5 bases and J by 4 bases, with 4 bases of the junction left unmatched. CDR1 SGHTA and CDR2 FQGNSA come from the germline V gene. The CDR3 coding sequence is TGTGCCAGCAGCCGCGGGGGGAAGTACAATGAGCAGTTCTTC. Its protein product is CASSRGGKYNEQFF.

V gene TRBV20-1 combines with J gene TRBJ2-3; 14 nucleotides line up with TRBD2. The CDR3 is made up of 17 amino acids. Germline trimming cut 3 bases from V and 1 base from J; bases unmatched to any gene: 6. Germline CDR1 DFQATT, CDR2 SNEGSKA (reference sequence). The DNA of the CDR3 is TGCAGTGCTAGGACTAGCGGGAGGGCTGGGGGCACAGATACGCAGTATTTT. Translating it yields CSARTSGRAGGTDTQYF.